These 15 T cell receptor beta chains came from one sample sequenced in a study of T-cell memory formation after mild COVID-19. TCRdb re-called the 5' RACE reads with MiXCR, one entry per CDR3 protein. The top ten hold around 8.8% of the sample, which has over 350,000 distinct CDR3 sequences, 20% to 25% seen once. Sequenced: PBMCs or a T cell subset sorted from them (not recorded which). These receptors were collected from an adult woman who had mild COVID-19 (a few samples of this study predate the infection). Cell type and time point are not known.

In this sample, this clonotype turned up a few times. J is TRBJ1-2 and V is TRBV20-1; D uncertain. V lost 7 bases, J lost 8 bases, and 17 bases lay in between. Per the germline V gene, CDR1 is DFQATT and CDR2 is SNEGSKA (reference sequence). CDR3 length: 12 residues. The CDR3 bases are TGCAGTGTAACACGAGGAATGGGCGGCTACACCTTC. Its protein product is CSVTRGMGGYTF.

The chain couples TRBV24-1 to TRBJ1-1; weak D call: TRBD1 (6 bases). The V end was cut by 1 base, the J end by 11 bases, with 13 bases between. This CDR3 spans 13 amino acids. Germline CDR1 reads KGHDR; CDR2 reads SFDVKD. CDR3 in amino acids: CATSDLQGGVAFF. The CDR3 coding sequence is TGTGCCACCAGTGATTTACAGGGAGGGGTGGCTTTCTTT.

The chain combines TRBV19 with TRBJ2-1, with D hard to call. Germline V gene data show CDR1 as LNHDA and CDR2 as SQIVND (reference sequence). This CDR3 spans 15 amino acids. Trimming cost V 3 bases and J 0 bases, with 9 bases left between them. DNA for the CDR3: TGTGCCAGTAGTATGGCAGAGATCTCCTACAATGAGCAGTTCTTC. The encoded protein is CASSMAEISYNEQFF.

The genes are TRBV12-3 or TRBV12-4 and TRBJ1-6; a possible D gene is TRBD1 (6 bases). The CDR3 extends over 13 amino acids. V dropped 6 bases and J dropped 10 bases, with 13 bases sitting between them. In DNA, the CDR3 is TGTGCCAGCAGCCCAGGGGAAAGGTCACCCCTCCACTTT. The encoded protein is CASSPGERSPLHF.

The rearrangement uses TRBV7-8 and TRBJ2-7; D possibly corresponds to TRBD2 (6 bases). Deletions cut 5 bases from V and 4 bases from J, with 15 bases between. The CDR3 extends over 14 amino acids. Germline lookup yields CDR1 SGHVS and CDR2 FQNEAQ. CDR3 in amino acids: CASSSPSDQYEQYF. The CDR3 nucleotides are TGTGCCAGCAGCAGCCCTAGCGACCAGTACGAGCAGTACTTC. Supplemented by reference TRBV7-8 and TRBJ2-7, the full variable domain reads GAGVSQSPRYKVAKRGQDVALRCDPISGHVSLFWYQQALGQGPEFLTYFQNEAQLDKSGLPSDRFFAERPEGSVSTLKIQRTQQEDSAVYLCASSSPSDQYEQYFGPGTRLTVT.

This clonotype was observed a few times. V is TRBV20-1 and J is TRBJ2-2; 10 bases align to TRBD2. The CDR3 runs to 15 residues. The V segment lost 6 bases and the J segment 2 bases; nucleotides outside the gene matches: 6. CDR1 is DFQATT, CDR2 SNEGSKA, per germline (reference sequence). The CDR3 is CSATLAGVNTGELFF. CDR3 sequence (DNA): TGCAGTGCGACCCTAGCGGGAGTCAACACCGGGGAGCTGTTTTTT.

This clonotype showed up just a few times. The chain has TRBV3-1 and TRBJ1-4; a weak D match, TRBD1 (6 bases). CDR1 LGHDT and CDR2 YNNKEL come from the germline V gene (reference sequence). Trimming shortened V by 3 bases and J by 5 bases, and 13 bases separated the two germline ends. The CDR3 length is 15 residues. The CDR3 DNA reads TGTGCCAGCAGCCATACCGGGACAAGCAATGAAAAACTGTTTTTT. Translated: CASSHTGTSNEKLFF.

This chain connects TRBV5-1 to TRBJ2-7; the D gene is possibly TRBD1 (5 bases). This CDR3 has 12 amino acids. Germline assignment: CDR1 SGHRS and CDR2 YFSETQ. V was clipped by 0 bases and J by 6 bases, with 7 bases between them. CDR3 amino acids: CASSLGGFEQYF. The CDR3 DNA sequence: TGCGCCAGCAGCTTGGGGGGCTTCGAGCAGTACTTC.

This clonotype appeared a few times. This chain connects TRBV24-1 to TRBJ2-7; possibly TRBD1 or TRBD2 for D (5 bases each). Trimming pared 3 bases from V and 2 bases from J, leaving 10 bases between. Germline lookup yields CDR1 KGHDR and CDR2 SFDVKD. CDR3 size: 14 residues. The CDR3 DNA follows: TGTGCCACCAGTGATCGGGAAGGGGCCTACGAGCAGTACTTC. Its translation: CATSDREGAYEQYF.

This clonotype was detected only a few times. The genes are TRBV20-1 and TRBJ1-5; D is perhaps TRBD1 (5 bases). In germline, CDR1 is DFQATT, CDR2 SNEGSKA (reference sequence). CDR3 length: 15 amino acids. The V gene lost 5 bases and the J gene lost 5 bases, with 19 bases spanning the gap. The CDR3 DNA reads TGCAGTGCTTGTGACCCACAGGAGGGGCATCAGCCCCAGCATTTT. It specifies CSACDPQEGHQPQHF.

The chain links TRBV6-5 to TRBJ1-2; the match to TRBD1 covers 9 bases. Germline V lookup: CDR1 MNHEY, CDR2 SVGAGI. The CDR3 has 15 amino acids. The J segment lost 7 bases and the V segment lost 0 bases, leaving 6 bases of the junction unmatched. CDR3 sequence: CASSYSPQGAGGYTF. In DNA form, the CDR3 reads TGTGCCAGCAGTTACTCACCACAGGGGGCGGGTGGCTACACCTTC.

The chain uses TRBV7-3 and TRBJ2-3; 9 bases agree with TRBD1. The CDR3 is made up of 15 amino acids. From germline, CDR1 is SGHTA and CDR2 FQGTGA. The V segment lost 3 bases and the J segment 3 bases; nucleotides outside the gene matches: 4. The CDR3 DNA reads as TGTGCCAGCAGCTTTGGGACAGGGTATACAGATACGCAGTATTTT. It codes for CASSFGTGYTDTQYF.

The chain recombines TRBV7-2 with TRBJ1-5, with TRBD1 identical over 8 bases. V was pared by 5 bases and J by 6 bases, with 15 bases of the junction left unmatched. Germline assignment: CDR1 SGHTA and CDR2 FQGNSA. The CDR3 is 17 amino acids. CDR3 amino acids: CASSPTGASRVGQPQHF. The CDR3 nucleotides read TGTGCCAGCAGCCCGACAGGGGCCTCGCGGGTCGGTCAGCCCCAGCATTTT.

This clonotype occurred a few times. CDR3 loop: CASSLWDAGNTIYF. The CDR3 nucleotides are TGTGCCAGCAGCCTCTGGGACGCTGGAAACACCATATATTTT. The chain recombines TRBV7-9 with TRBJ1-3, with a weak D call TRBD1 (5 bases). The ends were cut back, 5 bases at V and 2 bases at J, with 10 bases in the middle. The germline gives CDR1 SEHNR, CDR2 FQNEAQ (reference sequence). The CDR3 extends over 14 amino acids.

The CDR3, as DNA: TGTGCCAGCAGCTTAGGCGTACAGCAGTTCTTC. This sequence encodes CASSLGVQQFF. This chain connects TRBV7-2 to TRBJ2-1; D is unresolved. The V end was cut by 1 base, the J end by 11 bases, with 6 bases between. Germline lookup yields CDR1 SGHTA and CDR2 FQGNSA. This CDR3 spans 11 amino acids.